The 29 T cell receptor beta chains presented below share a single source sample, sequenced in a study of cytomegalovirus exposure and HLA in healthy donors. PCR amplification relied on 60 Vbeta primers (plus 13 Jbeta primers). Sequencing was performed with immunoSEQ multiplex PCR; in TCRdb, only in-frame clones are kept and a portion is missing. The data show approximately 220,000 clones, with more than 65% seen just once and 0.6% to 0.65% held by the top ten. Sequenced input: PBMCs. The source is a man aged 18 to 30 in good health and CMV-seronegative.

This rearrangement joins TRBV28 to TRBJ2-7; possible D gene TRBD2, 5 bases. CDR1 and CDR2 from the germline V gene are MDHEN and SYDVKM. V was pared by 2 bases and J by 4 bases, with 12 bases between. The CDR3 runs 14 residues. The CDR3 here is CASSLTGIWYEQYF. The CDR3 coding sequence is TGTGCCAGCAGTTTAACCGGGATTTGGTACGAGCAGTACTTC.

Turning to this clone: Additional DNA sequences in this sample encode the identical CDR3. J is TRBJ2-2 and V is TRBV7-9; 14 bases are shared with TRBD2. Germline V gene data show CDR1 as SEHNR and CDR2 as FQNEAQ (reference sequence). The CDR3 is 17 amino acids. After removal of 6 bases from V and 2 bases from J, the junction contained 5 bases not matched to a gene. CDR3 DNA: TGTGCCAGCAGATCCGGGACTAGCGGGGGTAACACCGGGGAGCTGTTTTTT. Translating gives CASRSGTSGGNTGELFF.

J is TRBJ2-7 and V is TRBV5-1, with TRBD1 as a possible D gene (6 bases). V dropped 2 bases and J dropped 3 bases, with 9 bases sitting between them. The CDR3 totals 13 residues. CDR1 is SGHRS, CDR2 YFSETQ, per germline. CDR3 DNA sequence: TGCGCCAGCAGCTTTAAGGACAGCTACGAGCAGTACTTC. Translated, it gives CASSFKDSYEQYF.

The rearrangement uses TRBV29-1 and TRBJ1-6, with D possibly matching TRBD1 (5 bases). V gave up 4 bases and J gave up 3 bases, with 10 bases separating them. There are 14 residues in the CDR3. Germline CDR1 and CDR2: SQVTM and ANQGSEA. CDR3 in amino acids: CSVVGQGYNSPLHF. The CDR3 region has the DNA TGCAGCGTTGTAGGGCAGGGCTATAATTCACCCCTCCACTTT.

The chain employs TRBV6-1 and TRBJ2-7; D not certain. Germline values: CDR1 MNHNS, CDR2 SASEGT. Trimming removed 6 bases at V and 3 bases at J, with 18 bases between. The CDR3 runs to 15 residues. The CDR3 region is CASSSSWSLDYEQYF. The CDR3 nucleotides read TGTGCCAGCAGCTCAAGTTGGTCCCTAGACTACGAGCAGTACTTC.

V is TRBV5-6 and J is TRBJ1-1, with D perhaps TRBD1 (5 bases). Germline V gene sequence: CDR1 SGHDT, CDR2 YYEEEE. With 4 bases removed from V and 4 bases from J, the gap between germline ends came to 11 bases. CDR3 size: 13 residues. The CDR3 spells CASSHGGSTEAFF. The CDR3 bases are TGTGCCAGCAGCCATGGGGGGTCCACTGAAGCTTTCTTT.

V gene TRBV5-1 combines with J gene TRBJ2-1; 8 nucleotides agree with TRBD2. Germline V gene data show CDR1 as SGHRS and CDR2 as YFSETQ. This CDR3 comprises 16 residues. V was clipped by 4 bases and J by 8 bases; unmatched bases: 14. CDR3 amino acids: CASSPTPQRENYEQFF. The CDR3 nucleotides read TGCGCCAGCAGCCCTACACCCCAGCGGGAGAACTATGAGCAGTTCTTC.

Worth noting for this clone: The sample contains more than one DNA sequence encoding this CDR3. This chain uses TRBV19 with TRBJ2-5; 9 bases are shared with TRBD1. With 6 bases clipped from V and 4 bases from J, the junction kept 15 bases outside the gene matches. The CDR3 is made up of 17 amino acids. Germline-derived CDR1 and CDR2 are LNHDA and SQIVND (reference sequence). DNA for the CDR3: TGTGCCAGTAGCATGGGGCAGACAGGGGGATCTAGAGAGACCCAGTACTTC. This codes for CASSMGQTGGSRETQYF.

This sequence joins TRBV7-6 and TRBJ1-2; D perhaps matches TRBD1 (5 bases). Germline CDR1 SGHVS, CDR2 FNYEAQ. The CDR3 consists of 13 residues. Trimming pared 1 base from V and 7 bases from J, leaving 10 bases between. DNA for the CDR3: TGTGCCAGCAGCTTAGATAGGGGCTCTGGCTACACCTTC. Protein product: CASSLDRGSGYTF.

The chain recombines TRBV10-1 with TRBJ2-3; D is unresolved. The CDR3 spans 14 residues. Germline V gene sequence: CDR1 WNHNN, CDR2 SYGVQD (reference sequence). V lost 0 bases and J lost 5, with 9 bases in between. The CDR3 here is CASSESVGQDTQYF. CDR3 DNA: TGCGCCAGCAGTGAGTCGGTCGGTCAAGATACGCAGTATTTT.

The CDR3 region is CASSQSPLDSYEQYF. The CDR3, as DNA: TGTGCCAGCAGCCAATCCCCCCTAGACAGCTACGAGCAGTACTTC. V gene TRBV16 combines with J gene TRBJ2-7; a weak D match, TRBD1 (5 bases). The CDR3 totals 15 residues. The germline V gene has CDR1 KGHSY and CDR2 FQNENV. V lost 0 bases and J 3 bases, leaving 12 bases between the germline ends.

The CDR3: CAFQAGTSYEQYF. The CDR3 nucleotides are TGTGCCTTCCAAGCAGGGACAAGCTACGAGCAGTACTTC. This rearrangement joins TRBV30 to TRBJ2-7, with D perhaps TRBD1 (6 bases). CDR1 GTSNPN and CDR2 SVGIG come from the germline V gene (reference sequence). The CDR3 has 13 residues. Trimming took off 7 bases at V and 3 bases at J, with 16 bases between the two ends.

The chain has TRBV30 and TRBJ1-1, with D possibly TRBD1 on 6 matching bases. Between the trimmed V and J ends, which lost 7 bases and 10 bases, there was a span of 19 bases. The germline V gene encodes CDR1 GTSNPN and CDR2 SVGIG (reference sequence). The CDR3 spans 12 residues. The CDR3 bases are TGTGCCTCATTGGGGGGGGCTGGGGGAGCTTTCTTT. Amino acids: CASLGGAGGAFF. The full variable domain, rest sourced from reference TRBV30 and TRBJ1-1, is SQTIHQWPATLVQPVGSPLSLECTVEGTSNPNLYWYRQAAGRGLQLLFYSVGIGQISSEVPQNLSASRPQDRQFILSSKKLLLSDSGFYLCASLGGAGGAFFGQGTRLTVV.

The chain uses TRBV4-1 and TRBJ1-5; 10 nucleotides align to TRBD1. CDR3 length: 17 residues. CDR1 is MGHRA, CDR2 YSYEKL, per germline. Germline trimming cut 0 bases from V and 5 bases from J; bases unmatched to any gene: 7. CDR3 sequence: CASSQDVGQGYYQPQHF. The CDR3 bases are TGCGCCAGCAGCCAAGATGTGGGACAGGGGTATTATCAGCCCCAGCATTTT.

This chain joins TRBV7-2 and TRBJ1-4, with 9 nucleotides matching TRBD1. Germline V gives CDR1 SGHTA, CDR2 FQGNSA. The CDR3 has 15 residues. V shed 5 bases, J shed 7 bases, and the junction held 8 bases outside the gene matches. The CDR3 DNA is TGTGCCAGCAGCGTGACAGGGGGTAAAGGTGAAAAACTGTTTTTT. The encoded protein is CASSVTGGKGEKLFF.

This clone was counted once. The chain recombines TRBV7-9 with TRBJ2-1; 11 bases agree with TRBD1. Germline loops: CDR1 SEHNR, CDR2 FQNEAQ (reference sequence). J gave up 10 bases and V 5 bases, and 7 bases lay outside the gene matches. The CDR3 runs 14 residues. DNA for the CDR3: TGTGCCAGCAGCCACTGGACAGGGGGCGGCGAGCAGTTCTTC. Its translation is CASSHWTGGGEQFF.

V usage is TRBV29-1 and J usage is TRBJ2-7, with D possibly TRBD2 on 5 matching bases. The CDR3 covers 13 residues. The V gene's germline CDR1 is SQVTM and CDR2 ANQGSEA. Deletions cut 6 bases from V and 1 base from J, with 13 bases between. CDR3 amino acids: CSVLSRGSYEQYF. The CDR3 region has the DNA TGCAGCGTCCTCTCGCGAGGGTCCTACGAGCAGTACTTC.

The gene calls are TRBV6-5 and TRBJ2-1, with 7 bases identical to TRBD2. The CDR3 is 15 amino acids. The V gene end was trimmed by 5 bases and the J gene end by 8 bases; junction bases not matched to a gene: 12. CDR1 MNHEY and CDR2 SVGAGI come from the germline V gene. The CDR3 loop reads CASSRSGEGQDEQFF. CDR3 bases: TGTGCCAGCAGTCGGTCGGGGGAGGGCCAGGATGAGCAGTTCTTC.

The J gene is TRBJ2-7, the V gene TRBV6-1; TRBD2 aligns across 7 bases. The germline V gene encodes CDR1 MNHNS and CDR2 SASEGT. Trimming cost V 6 bases and J 5 bases; bases outside gene matches: 13. CDR3 length equals 15 residues. The CDR3 DNA reads TGTGCCAGCAGCTTTTGGGGGGGGAGTGCCGACGAGCAGTACTTC. Translating it yields CASSFWGGSADEQYF.

The genes are TRBV19 and TRBJ1-2, with unresolved D. The length of the CDR3 is 12 residues. V was trimmed by 3 bases and J by 8 bases, leaving 10 bases between them. Germline CDR1 LNHDA, CDR2 SQIVND (reference sequence). The CDR3 loop is CASSIRGIGYTF. CDR3 in DNA: TGTGCCAGTAGTATTCGAGGGATCGGCTACACCTTC.

In its sample, this clone was seen a few times. This chain uses TRBV7-9 with TRBJ1-2, with D perhaps matching TRBD1 (6 bases). This CDR3 is 13 amino acids long. From germline, CDR1 is SEHNR and CDR2 FQNEAQ (reference sequence). Trimming pared 1 base from V and 8 bases from J, leaving 11 bases between. Here the CDR3 reads CASSLDGGGGYTF. The CDR3 coding sequence is TGTGCCAGCAGCTTAGATGGGGGCGGCGGCTACACCTTC.

The chain's CDR3 is CASSLTGGEQFF. The CDR3 DNA reads as TGTGCCAGCAGCCTTACAGGGGGGGAGCAGTTCTTC. J is TRBJ2-1 and V is TRBV6-5; 8 bases map to TRBD1. Germline V gives CDR1 MNHEY, CDR2 SVGAGI. There are 12 residues in the CDR3. With V trimmed by 6 bases and J by 10 bases, 5 bases remained unmatched.

The sample holds a few counts of this clone. J is TRBJ2-7 and V is TRBV7-2; 9 bases are a match to TRBD2. Germline V CDR1 and CDR2: SGHTA, FQGNSA. V shed 1 base, J shed 4 bases, and the junction held 5 bases outside the gene matches. The CDR3 has 15 residues. The CDR3: CASSLEWLAGYEQYF. The CDR3 DNA reads as TGTGCCAGCAGCTTAGAATGGCTAGCGGGATACGAGCAGTACTTC.

This clone was observed a single time. The V gene is TRBV9, the J gene TRBJ2-3, with TRBD1 identical over 7 bases. Germline CDR1 is SGDLS and CDR2 is YYNGEE. The length of the CDR3 is 14 residues. V trimming: 4 bases; J trimming: 3 bases; junction bases outside the gene matches: 5. The CDR3: CASSPRGQTDTQYF. CDR3 sequence (DNA): TGTGCCAGCAGCCCTCGGGGACAGACAGATACGCAGTATTTT.

This clone was seen only a few times. The chain is built from TRBV11-3 and TRBJ2-3, with a tentative D call TRBD2 (5 bases). V was pared by 4 bases and J by 2 bases, with 13 bases between. This CDR3 has 15 amino acids. The germline gives CDR1 SGHNT, CDR2 YENEEA. CDR3 sequence: CASSSPRDTTDTQYF. The CDR3 DNA is TGTGCCAGCAGCTCGCCGAGGGATACCACAGATACGCAGTATTTT.

V usage is TRBV30 and J usage is TRBJ2-1; 9 nucleotides line up with TRBD2. V lost 5 bases to trimming and J lost 6 bases; unmatched junction nucleotides: 8. The length of the CDR3 is 14 residues. Per germline, CDR1 GTSNPN and CDR2 SVGIG (reference sequence). This CDR3 reads CAWDPGLAVNEQFF. The CDR3 coding sequence is TGTGCCTGGGATCCGGGACTAGCTGTCAATGAGCAGTTCTTC. Variable domain in full (rest from reference TRBV30 and TRBJ2-1): SQTIHQWPATLVQPVGSPLSLECTVEGTSNPNLYWYRQAAGRGLQLLFYSVGIGQISSEVPQNLSASRPQDRQFILSSKKLLLSDSGFYLCAWDPGLAVNEQFFGPGTRLTVL.

The J gene is TRBJ2-3, the V gene TRBV5-1; TRBD2 agrees at 15 bases. From germline, CDR1 is SGHRS and CDR2 YFSETQ. V shed 7 bases, J shed 2 bases, and the junction held 8 bases outside the gene matches. The CDR3 totals 17 residues. The CDR3 protein is CASRRWTSGRATDTQYF. In DNA form, the CDR3 reads TGCGCCAGCCGACGCTGGACTAGCGGGAGGGCCACAGATACGCAGTATTTT.

The V gene is TRBV19, the J gene TRBJ2-1; D ambiguous. Per germline, CDR1 LNHDA and CDR2 SQIVND (reference sequence). This CDR3 has 15 amino acids. V dropped 1 base and J dropped 0 bases, with 7 bases sitting between them. The CDR3 spells CASSIGRSSYNEQFF. The CDR3 nucleotides read TGTGCCAGTAGTATAGGAAGGAGCTCCTACAATGAGCAGTTCTTC. The complete variable domain, with remaining parts taken from reference TRBV19 and TRBJ2-1, reads DGGITQSPKYLFRKEGQNVTLSCEQNLNHDAMYWYRQDPGQGLRLIYYSQIVNDFQKGDIAEGYSVSREKKESFPLTVTSAQKNPTAFYLCASSIGRSSYNEQFFGPGTRLTVL.

V and J are TRBV6-1 and TRBJ2-5; 8 nucleotides agree with TRBD1. Germline V gene sequence: CDR1 MNHNS, CDR2 SASEGT. This CDR3 region has 12 residues. After removal of 9 bases from V and 3 bases from J, the junction contained 3 bases not matched to a gene. The CDR3 region is CASRQGKETQYF. CDR3 sequence (DNA): TGTGCCAGTAGACAGGGGAAAGAGACCCAGTACTTC.